Each of the 13 T cell receptor beta chains below was sequenced from the same sample in a study of shared clonotypes between healthy human individuals. Selected positively for CCR7 and CD45RO-negative, naive CD8 cells excluded terminally differentiated effector memory CD45RA+ cells. This table comes from immunoSEQ multiplex PCR, and its TCRdb copy is limited to in-frame clones, with some not included. The profile covers about 700,000 clones, with 92% appearing a single time and 24% taken by the ten largest. Sequencing was done on a sample of naive CD8+ T cells sorted from blood. These TCRs come from a man aged 25 to 45 in good health.

The chain recombines TRBV29-1 with TRBJ2-1; 8 bases are a match to TRBD2. V was clipped by 7 bases and J by 3 bases; unmatched bases: 8. Germline V gene data show CDR1 as SQVTM and CDR2 as ANQGSEA. The CDR3 has 14 residues. CDR3: CSALAGMNYNEQFF. CDR3 bases: TGCAGCGCCCTAGCGGGTATGAACTACAATGAGCAGTTCTTC.

This sequence joins TRBV7-8 and TRBJ2-1; possible D gene TRBD1, 5 bases. CDR3 length: 15 amino acids. V was cut by 2 bases and J by 6 bases, with 14 bases left in between. Germline assignment: CDR1 SGHVS and CDR2 FQNEAQ. Written as DNA, the CDR3 is TGTGCCAGCAGCTTATCAGGGATGGGGCGCAATGAGCAGTTCTTC. Its protein is CASSLSGMGRNEQFF.

This rearrangement joins TRBV4-2 to TRBJ1-2; no reliable D call. Per germline, CDR1 LGHNA and CDR2 YNFKEQ. The V end lost 5 bases, the J end lost 0 bases, and 19 bases lay between the germline ends. The CDR3 runs to 17 residues. CDR3 DNA: TGTGCCAGCAGCTTGATCCCGGAGGCTCAACCTAACTATGGCTACACCTTC. Translating gives CASSLIPEAQPNYGYTF.

On this clone itself: Other DNA sequences in the sample encode the same CDR3. The DNA for the CDR3 is TGTGCCAGCAGCTTAGGTACCGGGGAGCTGTTTTTT. As protein: CASSLGTGELFF. V and J are TRBV7-2 and TRBJ2-2; D gene ambiguous. V was trimmed by 1 base and J by 5 bases, leaving 2 bases between them. The CDR3 is 12 residues long. CDR1 SGHTA and CDR2 FQGNSA come from the germline V gene.

The V and J genes are TRBV11-2 and TRBJ1-1; D uncertain. With 2 bases removed from V and 2 bases from J, the gap between germline ends came to 6 bases. The CDR3 contains 13 residues. CDR1 SGHAT and CDR2 FQNNGV come from the germline V gene. The CDR3 nucleotides read TGTGCCAGCAGCTTAACCCCAAACACTGAAGCTTTCTTT. Translation: CASSLTPNTEAFF.

The table lists this clone with a count of one. This rearrangement joins TRBV27 to TRBJ2-1, with D perhaps TRBD2 (5 bases). Trimming stripped 7 bases from V and 9 bases from J, with 22 bases between. The germline CDR1 and CDR2 sequences are MNHEY and SMNVEV (reference sequence). The CDR3 contains 15 residues. CDR3 sequence: CASTPLVARFGEQFF. The DNA of the CDR3 is TGTGCCAGCACCCCACTAGTGGCCCGATTTGGTGAGCAGTTCTTC.

The rearrangement links TRBV21-1 to TRBJ2-1; the table assigns TRBD2, which was not confirmed against the DNA. TRBV21-1 is marked as a pseudogene. The CDR3 runs 14 residues. The CDR3 DNA follows: TGTGCCAGCAGCTATTGCCCGGTTTGCGATGAGCAGTTCTTC. Translation: CASSYCPVCDEQFF.

This chain uses TRBV5-1 with TRBJ2-1; the D is unclear. Germline lookup yields CDR1 SGHRS and CDR2 YFSETQ. With 2 bases removed from V and 6 bases from J, the gap between germline ends came to 6 bases. The CDR3 sequence is 12 residues long. CDR3 region: CASSFNGNEQFF. CDR3 nucleotides: TGCGCCAGCAGCTTCAACGGCAATGAGCAGTTCTTC.

This chain connects TRBV11-2 to TRBJ2-1; TRBD2 matches 12 bases. The CDR3 is made up of 17 amino acids. V shed 0 bases, J shed 8 bases, and the junction held 8 bases outside the gene matches. Germline V lookup: CDR1 SGHAT, CDR2 FQNNGV. This chain's CDR3 is CASSLDGLAGSLDEQFF. CDR3 coding DNA: TGTGCCAGCAGCTTAGATGGACTAGCGGGAAGTCTCGATGAGCAGTTCTTC.

This rearrangement joins TRBV4-3 to TRBJ1-2; D is unresolved. Germline CDR1 LGHNA, CDR2 YSLEER. The CDR3 has 15 residues. Trimming took off 0 bases at V and 8 bases at J, with 16 bases between the two ends. The DNA of the CDR3 is TGCGCCAGCAGCCAAGAAGAGGGCTCGCAACAGGGCTACACCTTC. Translated: CASSQEEGSQQGYTF.

The gene calls are TRBV7-9 and TRBJ2-1, with TRBD2 matching 8 bases. This CDR3 is 16 amino acids long. The germline gives CDR1 SEHNR, CDR2 FQNEAQ (reference sequence). The V and J ends lost 0 bases and 4 bases, in that order; junction bases with no gene match: 5. The CDR3 region has the DNA TGTGCCAGCAGCTTAGCTAGCGGGACAAGATACAATGAGCAGTTCTTC. It specifies CASSLASGTRYNEQFF. The variable domain in full, completed from reference TRBV7-9 and TRBJ2-1, reads DTGVSQNPRHKITKRGQNVTFRCDPISEHNRLYWYRQTLGQGPEFLTYFQNEAQLEKSRLLSDRFSAERPKGSFSTLEIQRTEQGDSAMYLCASSLASGTRYNEQFFGPGTRLTVL.

The chain couples TRBV2 to TRBJ2-7, with 7 bases lining up with TRBD2. The CDR3 has 13 amino acids. Germline V gene data show CDR1 as SNHLY and CDR2 as FYNNEI. J gave up 5 bases and V 7 bases, and 8 bases lay outside the gene matches. Written as DNA, the CDR3 is TGTGCCAGCAAGGGACTAAGCGGGCACGAGCAGTACTTC. Translated: CASKGLSGHEQYF.

V and J are TRBV27 and TRBJ2-5; D tentatively reads TRBD1 or TRBD2 (7 bases each). Trimming shortened V by 8 bases and J by 7 bases, and 23 bases separated the two germline ends. The CDR3 has 15 amino acids. The germline V gene has CDR1 MNHEY and CDR2 SMNVEV (reference sequence). The CDR3 DNA reads TGTGCCAGCGTTCGAACCCAGGGGGGGCGGTGGACCCAGTACTTC. Protein product: CASVRTQGGRWTQYF.